The clone carrying this T cell receptor (beta chain) showed up just a few times. Looked up from germline, CDR1 is SNHLY and CDR2 is FYNNEI. CDR3 length: 11 amino acids. The germline V and J ends were trimmed by 8 bases and 6 bases, with 7 bases remaining between them. This record belongs to a study of technical replicates of blood from several donors. The assay was immunoSEQ multiplex PCR, and TCRdb's table has in-frame clones only and misses some. Here the sample spans about 63,000 clones, around nine tenths being singletons. The chain uses TRBV2 and TRBJ2-2; tentatively, D is TRBD1 (5 bases). The sequenced sample consisted of PBMCs. This receptor was identified in a human donor in good health. Some clones in this sample may be carry-over from other donors' samples. The CDR3 protein is CASSGPGELFF. The CDR3, as DNA: TGTGCCAGCTCAGGGCCCGGGGAGCTGTTTTTT.